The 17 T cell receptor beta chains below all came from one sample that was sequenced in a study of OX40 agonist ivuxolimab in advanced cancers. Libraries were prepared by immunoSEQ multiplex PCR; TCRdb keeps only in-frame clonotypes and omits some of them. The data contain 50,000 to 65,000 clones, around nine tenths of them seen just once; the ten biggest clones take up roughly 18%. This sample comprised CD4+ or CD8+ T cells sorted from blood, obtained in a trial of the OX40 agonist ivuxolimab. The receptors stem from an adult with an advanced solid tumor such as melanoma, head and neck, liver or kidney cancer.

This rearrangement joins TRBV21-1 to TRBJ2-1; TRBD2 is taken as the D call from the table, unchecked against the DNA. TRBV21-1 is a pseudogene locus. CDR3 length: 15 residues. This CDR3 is CASSKVGGLYNEQFF. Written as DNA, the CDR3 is TGTGCCAGCAGCAAAGTAGGCGGACTCTACAATGAGCAGTTCTTC.

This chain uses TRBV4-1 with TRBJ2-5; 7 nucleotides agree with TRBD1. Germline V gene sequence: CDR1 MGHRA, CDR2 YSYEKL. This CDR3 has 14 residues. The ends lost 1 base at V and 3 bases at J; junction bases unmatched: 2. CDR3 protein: CASSQGTGEETQYF. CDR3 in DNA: TGCGCCAGCAGCCAAGGGACAGGAGAAGAGACCCAGTACTTC.

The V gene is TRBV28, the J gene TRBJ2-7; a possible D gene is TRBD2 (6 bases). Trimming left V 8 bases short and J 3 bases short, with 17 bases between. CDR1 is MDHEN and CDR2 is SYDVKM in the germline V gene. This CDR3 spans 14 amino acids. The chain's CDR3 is CASAPVAESYEQYF. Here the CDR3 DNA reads TGTGCCAGCGCCCCAGTAGCGGAGAGCTACGAGCAGTACTTC.

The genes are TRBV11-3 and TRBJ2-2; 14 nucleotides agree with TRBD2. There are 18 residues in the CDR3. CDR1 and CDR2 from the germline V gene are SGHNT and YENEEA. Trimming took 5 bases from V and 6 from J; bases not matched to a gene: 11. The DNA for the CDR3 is TGTGCCAGCAGCCCGGGACTAGCGGGAGAGTTTGGGTCCGGGGAGCTGTTTTTT. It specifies CASSPGLAGEFGSGELFF. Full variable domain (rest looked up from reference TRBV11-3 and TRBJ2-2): EAGVVQSPRYKIIEKKQPVAFWCNPISGHNTLYWYLQNLGQGPELLIRYENEEAVDDSQLPKDRFSAERLKGVDSTLKIQPAELGDSAVYLCASSPGLAGEFGSGELFFGEGSRLTVL.

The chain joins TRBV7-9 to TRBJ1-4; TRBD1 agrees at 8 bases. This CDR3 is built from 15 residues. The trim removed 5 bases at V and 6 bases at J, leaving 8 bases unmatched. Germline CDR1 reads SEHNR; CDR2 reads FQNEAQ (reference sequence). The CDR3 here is CASSPGQGWDEKLFF. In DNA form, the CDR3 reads TGTGCCAGCAGCCCAGGACAGGGTTGGGATGAAAAACTGTTTTTT.

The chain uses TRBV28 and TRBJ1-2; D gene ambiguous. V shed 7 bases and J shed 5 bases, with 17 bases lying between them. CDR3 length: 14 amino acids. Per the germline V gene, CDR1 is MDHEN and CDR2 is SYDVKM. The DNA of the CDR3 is TGTGCCAGCACCCTCTCTTCTGGGCCTTATGGCTACACCTTC. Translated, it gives CASTLSSGPYGYTF.

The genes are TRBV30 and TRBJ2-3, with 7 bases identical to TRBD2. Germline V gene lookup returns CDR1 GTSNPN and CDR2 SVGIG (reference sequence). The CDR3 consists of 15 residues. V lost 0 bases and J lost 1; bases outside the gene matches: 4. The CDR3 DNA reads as TGTGCCTGGAGTGTAGGAGCGGGACGCACAGATACGCAGTATTTT. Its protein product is CAWSVGAGRTDTQYF.

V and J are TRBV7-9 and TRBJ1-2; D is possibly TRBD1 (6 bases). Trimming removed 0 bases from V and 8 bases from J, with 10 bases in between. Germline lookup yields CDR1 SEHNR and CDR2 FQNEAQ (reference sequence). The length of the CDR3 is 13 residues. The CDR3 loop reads CASSLALRGGYTF. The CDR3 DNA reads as TGTGCCAGCAGCTTAGCGCTTAGGGGGGGCTACACCTTC.

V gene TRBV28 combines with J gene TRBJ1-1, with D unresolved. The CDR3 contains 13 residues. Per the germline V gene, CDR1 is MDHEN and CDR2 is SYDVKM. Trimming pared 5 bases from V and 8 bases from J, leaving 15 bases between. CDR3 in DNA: TGTGCCAGCAGTCCACCCAGAACTGTCGAAGCTTTCTTT. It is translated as CASSPPRTVEAFF. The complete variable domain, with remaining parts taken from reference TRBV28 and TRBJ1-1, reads DVKVTQSSRYLVKRTGEKVFLECVQDMDHENMFWYRQDPGLGLRLIYFSYDVKMKEKGDIPEGYSVSREKKERFSLILESASTNQTSMYLCASSPPRTVEAFFGQGTRLTVV.

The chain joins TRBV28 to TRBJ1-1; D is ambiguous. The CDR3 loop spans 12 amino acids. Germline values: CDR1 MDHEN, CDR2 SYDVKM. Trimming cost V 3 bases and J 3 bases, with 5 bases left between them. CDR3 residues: CASSLRDTEAFF. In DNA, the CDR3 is TGTGCCAGCAGTTTGAGGGACACTGAAGCTTTCTTT. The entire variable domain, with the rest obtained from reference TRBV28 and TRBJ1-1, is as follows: DVKVTQSSRYLVKRTGEKVFLECVQDMDHENMFWYRQDPGLGLRLIYFSYDVKMKEKGDIPEGYSVSREKKERFSLILESASTNQTSMYLCASSLRDTEAFFGQGTRLTVV.

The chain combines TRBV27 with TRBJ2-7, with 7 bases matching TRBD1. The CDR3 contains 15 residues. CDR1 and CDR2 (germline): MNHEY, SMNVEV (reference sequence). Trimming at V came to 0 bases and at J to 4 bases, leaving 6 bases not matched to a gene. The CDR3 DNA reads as TGTGCCAGCAGTTTATCGCCAGGGGGAAAGTACGAGCAGTACTTC. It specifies CASSLSPGGKYEQYF.

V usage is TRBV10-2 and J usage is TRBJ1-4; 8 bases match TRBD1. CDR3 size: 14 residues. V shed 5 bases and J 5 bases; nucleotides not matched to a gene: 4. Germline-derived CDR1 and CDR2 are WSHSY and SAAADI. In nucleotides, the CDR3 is TGCGCCAGCAGTAGGACAGGGAGGAATGAAAAACTGTTTTTT. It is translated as CASSRTGRNEKLFF.

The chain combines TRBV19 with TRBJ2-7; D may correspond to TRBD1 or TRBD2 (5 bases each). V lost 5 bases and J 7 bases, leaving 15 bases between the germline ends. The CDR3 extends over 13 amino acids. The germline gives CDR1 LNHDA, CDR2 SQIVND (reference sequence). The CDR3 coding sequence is TGTGCCAGTAGTTGGGCTGGGACGGGGGAGCAGTACTTC. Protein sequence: CASSWAGTGEQYF.

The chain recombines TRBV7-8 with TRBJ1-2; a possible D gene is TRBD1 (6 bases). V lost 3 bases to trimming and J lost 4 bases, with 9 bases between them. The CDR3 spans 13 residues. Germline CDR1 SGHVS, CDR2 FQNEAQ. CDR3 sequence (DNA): TGTGCCAGCAGCTTCGGACAGAGCTATGGCTACACCTTC. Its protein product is CASSFGQSYGYTF.

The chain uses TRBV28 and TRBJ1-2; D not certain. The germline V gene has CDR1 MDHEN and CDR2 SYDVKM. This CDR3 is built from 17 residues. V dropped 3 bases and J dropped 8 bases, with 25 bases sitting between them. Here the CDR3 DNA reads TGTGCCAGCAGTTTTCTACTGACCCCGGGCGCCTCTATGGGCTACACCTTC. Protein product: CASSFLLTPGASMGYTF.

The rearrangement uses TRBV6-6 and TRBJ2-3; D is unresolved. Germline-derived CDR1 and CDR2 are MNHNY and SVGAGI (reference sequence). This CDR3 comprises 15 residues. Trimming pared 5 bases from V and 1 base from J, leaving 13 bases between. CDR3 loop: CASSPGPTGTDTQYF. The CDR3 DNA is TGTGCCAGCAGTCCTGGTCCAACAGGCACAGATACGCAGTATTTT.

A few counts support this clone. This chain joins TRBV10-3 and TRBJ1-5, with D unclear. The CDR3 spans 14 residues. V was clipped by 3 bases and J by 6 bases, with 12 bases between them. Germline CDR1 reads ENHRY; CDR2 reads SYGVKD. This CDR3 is CAISDVGEGQPQHF. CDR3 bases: TGTGCCATCAGTGATGTCGGGGAGGGTCAGCCCCAGCATTTT.